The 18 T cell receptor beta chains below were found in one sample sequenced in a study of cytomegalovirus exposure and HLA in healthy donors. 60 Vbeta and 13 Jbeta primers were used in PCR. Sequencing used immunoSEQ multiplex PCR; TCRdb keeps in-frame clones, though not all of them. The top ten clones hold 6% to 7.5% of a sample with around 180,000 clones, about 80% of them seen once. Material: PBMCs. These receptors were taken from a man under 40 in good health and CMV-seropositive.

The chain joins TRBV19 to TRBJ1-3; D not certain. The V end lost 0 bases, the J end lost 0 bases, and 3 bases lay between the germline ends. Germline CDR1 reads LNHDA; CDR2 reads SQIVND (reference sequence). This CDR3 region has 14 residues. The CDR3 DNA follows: TGTGCCAGTAGTATAGACAGCTCTGGAAACACCATATATTTT. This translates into CASSIDSSGNTIYF.

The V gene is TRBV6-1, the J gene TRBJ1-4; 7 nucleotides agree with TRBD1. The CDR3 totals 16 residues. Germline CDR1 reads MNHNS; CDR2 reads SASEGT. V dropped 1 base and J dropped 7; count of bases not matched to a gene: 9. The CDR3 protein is CASSEGLSGGTEKLFF. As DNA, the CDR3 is TGTGCCAGCAGTGAAGGCTTGTCAGGGGGGACTGAAAAACTGTTTTTT.

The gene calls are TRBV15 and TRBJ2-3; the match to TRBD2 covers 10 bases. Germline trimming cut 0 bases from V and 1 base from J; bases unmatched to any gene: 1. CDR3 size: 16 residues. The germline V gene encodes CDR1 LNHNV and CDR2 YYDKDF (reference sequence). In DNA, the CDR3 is TGTGCCACCAGCAGAGACGGGACTAGCGGCACAGATACGCAGTATTTT. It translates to CATSRDGTSGTDTQYF.

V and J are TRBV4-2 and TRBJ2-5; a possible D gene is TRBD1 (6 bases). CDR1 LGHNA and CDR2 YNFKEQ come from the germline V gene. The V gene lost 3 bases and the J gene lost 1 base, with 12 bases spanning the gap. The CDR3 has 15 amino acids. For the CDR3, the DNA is TGTGCCAGCAGCCAGGTCACAGGGATCCAAGAGACCCAGTACTTC. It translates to CASSQVTGIQETQYF.

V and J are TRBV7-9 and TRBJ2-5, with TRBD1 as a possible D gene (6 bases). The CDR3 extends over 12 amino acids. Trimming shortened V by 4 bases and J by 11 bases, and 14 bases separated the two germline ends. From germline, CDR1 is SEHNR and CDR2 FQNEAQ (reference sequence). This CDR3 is CASSSQGTQQYF. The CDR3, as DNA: TGTGCCAGCAGCTCCCAGGGGACCCAACAGTACTTC.

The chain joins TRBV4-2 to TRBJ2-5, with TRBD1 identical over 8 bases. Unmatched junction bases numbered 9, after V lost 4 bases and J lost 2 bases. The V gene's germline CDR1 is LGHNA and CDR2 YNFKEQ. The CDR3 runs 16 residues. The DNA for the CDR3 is TGTGCCAGCAGCCCCCGGAGGACAGGGTGGCAAGAGACCCAGTACTTC. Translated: CASSPRRTGWQETQYF.

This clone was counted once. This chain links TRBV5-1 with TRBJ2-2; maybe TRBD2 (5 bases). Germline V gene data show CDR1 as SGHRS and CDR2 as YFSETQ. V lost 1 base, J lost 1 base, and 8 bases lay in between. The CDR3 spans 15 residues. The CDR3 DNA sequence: TGCGCCAGCAGCTTGCGTGAGGGGAACACCGGGGAGCTGTTTTTT. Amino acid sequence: CASSLREGNTGELFF.

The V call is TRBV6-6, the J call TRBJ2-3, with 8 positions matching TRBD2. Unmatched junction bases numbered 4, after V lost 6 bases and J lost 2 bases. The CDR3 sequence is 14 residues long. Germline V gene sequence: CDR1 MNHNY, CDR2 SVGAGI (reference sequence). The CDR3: CASRREGHTDTQYF. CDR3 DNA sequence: TGTGCCAGCAGACGGGAGGGCCACACAGATACGCAGTATTTT.

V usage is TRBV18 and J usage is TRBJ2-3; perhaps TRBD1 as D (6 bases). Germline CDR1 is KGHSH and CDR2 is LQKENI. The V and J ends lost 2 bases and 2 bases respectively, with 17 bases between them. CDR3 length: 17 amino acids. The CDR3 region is CASSPKLVRGITDTQYF. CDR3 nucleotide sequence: TGTGCCAGCTCACCAAAACTTGTCAGGGGTATCACAGATACGCAGTATTTT.

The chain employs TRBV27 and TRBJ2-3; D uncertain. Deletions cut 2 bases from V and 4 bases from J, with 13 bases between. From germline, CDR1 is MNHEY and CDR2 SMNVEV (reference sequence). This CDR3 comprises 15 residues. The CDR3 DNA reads TGTGCCAGCAGTTTAGCCTCCCTACCTTCAGATACGCAGTATTTT. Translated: CASSLASLPSDTQYF.

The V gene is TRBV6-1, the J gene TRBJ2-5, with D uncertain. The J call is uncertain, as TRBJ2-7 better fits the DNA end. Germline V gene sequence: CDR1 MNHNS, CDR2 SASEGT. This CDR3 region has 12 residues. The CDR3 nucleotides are TGTGCCAGCAGTGAAAAAGACTACGAGCAGTACTTC. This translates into CASSEKDYEQYF.

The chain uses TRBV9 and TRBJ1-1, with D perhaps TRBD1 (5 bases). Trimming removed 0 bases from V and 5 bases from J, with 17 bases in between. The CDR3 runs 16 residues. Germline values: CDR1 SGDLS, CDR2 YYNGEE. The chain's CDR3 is CASSVDPGLLGTEAFF. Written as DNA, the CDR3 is TGTGCCAGCAGCGTAGACCCAGGGCTGCTAGGTACTGAAGCTTTCTTT.

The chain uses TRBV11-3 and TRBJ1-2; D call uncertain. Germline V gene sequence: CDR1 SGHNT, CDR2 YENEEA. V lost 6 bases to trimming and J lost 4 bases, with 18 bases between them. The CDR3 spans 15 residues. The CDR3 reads CASSPGVAESYGYTF. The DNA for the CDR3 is TGTGCCAGCAGTCCCGGGGTAGCAGAGTCCTATGGCTACACCTTC.

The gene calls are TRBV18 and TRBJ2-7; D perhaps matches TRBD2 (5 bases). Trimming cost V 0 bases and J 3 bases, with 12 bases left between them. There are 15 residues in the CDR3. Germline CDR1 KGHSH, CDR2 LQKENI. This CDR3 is CASSPPGRGNYEQYF. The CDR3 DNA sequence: TGTGCCAGCTCACCACCGGGTCGGGGAAACTACGAGCAGTACTTC.

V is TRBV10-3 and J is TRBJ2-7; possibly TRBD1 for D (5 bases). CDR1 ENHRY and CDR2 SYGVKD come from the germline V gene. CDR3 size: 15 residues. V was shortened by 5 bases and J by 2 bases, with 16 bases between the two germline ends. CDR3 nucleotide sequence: TGTGCCATCAGTAACGGATATGAAGGGGCCTACGAGCAGTACTTC. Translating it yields CAISNGYEGAYEQYF.

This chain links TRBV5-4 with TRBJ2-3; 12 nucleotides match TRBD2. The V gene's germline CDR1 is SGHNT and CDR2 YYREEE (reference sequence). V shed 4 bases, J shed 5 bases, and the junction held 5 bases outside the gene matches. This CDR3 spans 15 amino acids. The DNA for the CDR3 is TGTGCCAGCAGCCGGACTAGCGGGGTCATAGATACGCAGTATTTT. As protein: CASSRTSGVIDTQYF.

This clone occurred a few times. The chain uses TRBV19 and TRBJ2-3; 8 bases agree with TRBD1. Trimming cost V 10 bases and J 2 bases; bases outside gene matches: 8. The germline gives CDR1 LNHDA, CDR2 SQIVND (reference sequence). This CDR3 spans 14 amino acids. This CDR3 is CATRTGYSTDTQYF. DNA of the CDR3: TGTGCCACCAGGACAGGGTATTCCACAGATACGCAGTATTTT.

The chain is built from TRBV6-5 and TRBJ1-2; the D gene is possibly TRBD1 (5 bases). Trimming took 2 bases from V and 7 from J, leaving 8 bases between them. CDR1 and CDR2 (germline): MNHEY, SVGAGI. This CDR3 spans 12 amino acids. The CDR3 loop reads CASSYRGAGYTF. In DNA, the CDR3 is TGTGCCAGCAGTTACAGGGGTGCTGGCTACACCTTC.